This entry concerns a single TCR beta chain. Its antigen remains unidentified. The donor group consisted entirely of healthy Caucasians. TCRdb processed the 5' RACE reads anew with MiXCR; each CDR3 protein has one entry. This sample yields some 1,700,000 distinct CDR3 sequences, of which around 29% are seen a single time; roughly 0.3% belongs to the top ten. This sample was taken from a study of identical twins. Study results and limitations: Cord blood beta clonotypes present at high abundance carried fewer insertions; no such pattern appeared in memory repertoires. Conclusions relied on cross-sectional statistical analysis, not following the same donors. For monozygotic twins, models underestimated out-of-frame TCR alpha sharing.

CDR3 length: 12 amino acids. The V gene's germline CDR1 is SNHLY and CDR2 FYNNEI. V was pared by 4 bases and J by 8 bases, with 11 bases between. This TCR was recovered from a newborn girl in good health. This chain connects TRBV2 to TRBJ1-2; perhaps TRBD1 as D (5 bases). Sequencing was done on a sample of cord blood. CDR3 bases: TGTGCCAGCAGTGCGGGACGGGACGGCTACACCTTC. Protein: CASSAGRDGYTF.